The clone carrying this T cell receptor beta chain showed up many times. Its antigen is unknown. Trimming shortened V by 6 bases and J by 1 base, and 15 bases separated the two germline ends. The germline V gene encodes CDR1 MNHEY and CDR2 SMNVEV (reference sequence). This CDR3 contains 15 residues. Amplification of TCR beta CDR3 regions used RNA as the template. A first-round RT-PCR of the TCR CDR3 used the HTBI primer set. In TCRdb, the multiplex PCR reads were re-called with MiXCR into one record per CDR3 protein. In the table there are approximately 690,000 distinct CDR3 sequences, roughly 15% of which are singletons. This entry comes from a study of T cells in Graves' hyperthyroidism and ophthalmopathy. General observations from the study: The model anticipated ophthalmopathy a median about 7.1 months pre-onset.

Material for sequencing was blood. This TCR came from a woman in her forties or fifties with Graves' ophthalmopathy. The chain links TRBV27 to TRBJ2-5; possible D gene TRBD1, 5 bases. CDR3 sequence: CASSITTGTQETQYF. In DNA, the CDR3 is TGTGCCAGCAGCATCACAACAGGTACCCAAGAGACCCAGTACTTC.